A single sample is the source of the 25 T cell receptor beta chains below, sequenced in a study of T cell responses to AZD1222 COVID-19 vaccine. This table comes from immunoSEQ multiplex PCR, and its TCRdb copy is limited to in-frame clones, with some not included. In the table there are about 190,000 clones, approximately 92% of which are singletons. The specimen comprised peripheral blood, sampled on day 0 of AZD1222 vaccination. Receptors originate from an adult in good health.

This clone was counted a single time. This chain connects TRBV7-8 to TRBJ1-2, with D unresolved. The germline V gene encodes CDR1 SGHVS and CDR2 FQNEAQ. Trimming pared 5 bases from V and 7 bases from J, leaving 11 bases between. The CDR3 is 12 amino acids. CDR3 sequence: CASSAAQAGYTF. The CDR3 nucleotides read TGTGCCAGCAGCGCCGCCCAAGCTGGCTACACCTTC.

Of note for this clone: Within the sample, other DNA sequences also encode this same CDR3. V usage is TRBV27 and J usage is TRBJ1-4, with TRBD1 as a possible D gene (5 bases). V was trimmed by 2 bases and J by 5 bases, leaving 9 bases between them. Per germline, CDR1 MNHEY and CDR2 SMNVEV (reference sequence). The CDR3 spans 14 residues. The chain's CDR3 is CASSLGQGNEKLFF. Here the CDR3 DNA reads TGTGCCAGCAGTTTAGGCCAGGGAAATGAAAAACTGTTTTTT.

The chain combines TRBV15 with TRBJ1-1; weak D call: TRBD1 (5 bases). V was cut by 1 base and J by 7 bases, with 16 bases left in between. Looked up from germline, CDR1 is LNHNV and CDR2 is YYDKDF (reference sequence). The CDR3 sequence is 15 residues long. CDR3 DNA: TGTGCCACCAGCAGAGTCGGTCTGGCTGGGGGTGAAGCTTTCTTT. Amino acids: CATSRVGLAGGEAFF.

The J gene is TRBJ1-1, the V gene TRBV7-3, with unresolved D. V was pared by 4 bases and J by 4 bases, with 10 bases between. The CDR3 spans 13 residues. Germline V gene data show CDR1 as SGHTA and CDR2 as FQGTGA. In nucleotides, the CDR3 is TGTGCCAGCAGCTCGAACAGATTCACTGAAGCTTTCTTT. Amino acids: CASSSNRFTEAFF.

This clone was picked up one time. The chain carries TRBV11-2 and TRBJ1-6, with D perhaps TRBD1 (6 bases). V shed 6 bases and J shed 10 bases, with 16 bases lying between them. The CDR3 has 14 amino acids. CDR1 is SGHAT and CDR2 is FQNNGV in the germline V gene. DNA for the CDR3: TGTGCCAGCAGGCCGCTTAGGGGGAGATCACCCCTCCACTTT. It specifies CASRPLRGRSPLHF.

This sequence joins TRBV5-1 and TRBJ2-5; 7 nucleotides agree with TRBD1. The CDR3 is 13 residues long. J gave up 3 bases and V 4 bases, and 3 bases lay outside the gene matches. The germline V gene encodes CDR1 SGHRS and CDR2 YFSETQ. The CDR3 nucleotides read TGCGCCAGCAGCCGGACAGGAGAAGAGACCCAGTACTTC. This sequence encodes CASSRTGEETQYF. The full variable domain, in which reference TRBV5-1 and TRBJ2-5 provide the parts outside the CDR3, is KAGVTQTPRYLIKTRGQQVTLSCSPISGHRSVSWYQQTPGQGLQFLFEYFSETQRNKGNFPGRFSGRQFSNSRSEMNVSTLELGDSALYLCASSRTGEETQYFGPGTRLLVL.

J is TRBJ2-3 and V is TRBV24-1, with no clear D. Germline V gene lookup returns CDR1 KGHDR and CDR2 SFDVKD. V lost 8 bases and J 0 bases, leaving 8 bases between the germline ends. The CDR3 length is 13 residues. The CDR3 spells CATTSTSTDTQYF. Written as DNA, the CDR3 is TGTGCCACCACCTCTACTAGCACAGATACGCAGTATTTT.

The gene calls are TRBV5-1 and TRBJ1-5; D ambiguous. V was shortened by 3 bases and J by 1 base, with 11 bases between the two germline ends. CDR3 length equals 15 residues. Germline CDR1 is SGHRS and CDR2 is YFSETQ. As DNA, the CDR3 is TGCGCCAGCAGCTGGGAATCGGGGAGCAATCAGCCCCAGCATTTT. This codes for CASSWESGSNQPQHF.

The rearrangement links TRBV5-5 to TRBJ1-1; D might be TRBD1 (5 bases). The CDR3 length is 14 residues. V lost 4 bases, J lost 1 base, and 11 bases lay in between. Looked up from germline, CDR1 is SGHKS and CDR2 is YYEKEE (reference sequence). The CDR3: CASSQGLTNTEAFF. The CDR3 bases are TGTGCCAGCAGCCAGGGACTGACGAACACTGAAGCTTTCTTT. Full variable domain (remainder filled in from reference TRBV5-5 and TRBJ1-1): DAGVTQSPTHLIKTRGQQVTLRCSPISGHKSVSWYQQVLGQGPQFIFQYYEKEERGRGNFPDRFSARQFPNYSSELNVNALLLGDSALYLCASSQGLTNTEAFFGQGTRLTVV.

The CDR3 protein is CASSINPPGQGNSPLHF. The CDR3 DNA sequence: TGTGCCAGTAGTATCAACCCGCCGGGACAGGGTAATTCACCCCTCCACTTT. The chain has TRBV19 and TRBJ1-6, with 9 bases matching TRBD1. Germline loops: CDR1 LNHDA, CDR2 SQIVND (reference sequence). V shed 3 bases, J shed 6 bases, and the junction held 9 bases outside the gene matches. CDR3 length: 17 amino acids.

This clone was found once. V is TRBV24-1 and J is TRBJ1-3; perhaps TRBD1 as D (6 bases). The CDR3 is 15 amino acids. V shed 4 bases and J shed 5 bases, with 14 bases lying between them. Looked up from germline, CDR1 is KGHDR and CDR2 is SFDVKD. The CDR3: CATSDSRDTRNTIYF. The CDR3 bases are TGTGCCACCAGTGACTCTCGGGACACCCGAAACACCATATATTTT.

Only one count was recorded for this clone. The rearrangement joins TRBV7-9 to TRBJ1-4, with D uncertain. The CDR3 length is 16 residues. V lost 1 base, J lost 7 bases, and 16 bases lay in between. Germline assignment: CDR1 SEHNR and CDR2 FQNEAQ (reference sequence). The CDR3 DNA sequence: TGTGCCAGCAGCTTAGACGGCTACCCTTTCTCTGAAAAACTGTTTTTT. Translation gives CASSLDGYPFSEKLFF.

This rearrangement joins TRBV7-3 to TRBJ2-6; possibly TRBD1 for D (6 bases). CDR1 SGHTA and CDR2 FQGTGA come from the germline V gene. CDR3 length: 14 amino acids. V was cut by 4 bases and J by 2 bases, with 6 bases left in between. CDR3 sequence reads: CASSSGAGANVLTF. DNA of the CDR3: TGTGCCAGCAGCTCAGGGGCTGGGGCCAACGTCCTGACTTTC.

This clone showed up just once. The chain uses TRBV18 and TRBJ1-3; 9 bases align to TRBD1. Germline V gene data show CDR1 as KGHSH and CDR2 as LQKENI. The CDR3 contains 17 residues. J lost 0 bases, V lost 3 bases, and 6 bases had no gene match. CDR3 DNA: TGTGCCAGCTCACCTAGACAGGGGGTAAACTCTGGAAACACCATATATTTT. Translating gives CASSPRQGVNSGNTIYF.

The gene calls are TRBV7-3 and TRBJ2-1; D not certain. Germline V gives CDR1 SGHTA, CDR2 FQGTGA. Trimming left V 5 bases short and J 3 bases short, with 14 bases between. This CDR3 contains 15 residues. CDR3 in amino acids: CASSPHGRFYNEQFF. In DNA form, the CDR3 reads TGTGCCAGCAGCCCCCATGGTAGGTTCTACAATGAGCAGTTCTTC.

This clone showed up just once. The CDR3 DNA reads TGTGCCAGCTGGACTAGCGGCCCAGTCTACGAGCAGTACTTC. Its protein product is CASWTSGPVYEQYF. The chain joins TRBV28 to TRBJ2-7, with 10 bases fitting TRBD2. Trimming removed 8 bases from V and 3 bases from J; junction bases left unmatched: 7. Germline lookup yields CDR1 MDHEN and CDR2 SYDVKM. CDR3 length: 14 residues.

The J gene is TRBJ1-1, the V gene TRBV28; D unclear. Germline assignment: CDR1 MDHEN and CDR2 SYDVKM. Trimming stripped 4 bases from V and 4 bases from J, with 10 bases between. The CDR3 is made up of 13 amino acids. CDR3 nucleotides: TGTGCCAGCAGTTCCCTAGAGAGCACTGAAGCTTTCTTT. Amino acids: CASSSLESTEAFF.

The chain uses TRBV6-6 and TRBJ2-1, with D perhaps being TRBD1 or TRBD2 (5 bases each). The V end was cut by 5 bases, the J end by 6 bases, with 26 bases between. Germline lookup yields CDR1 MNHNY and CDR2 SVGAGI (reference sequence). This CDR3 has 18 amino acids. Here the CDR3 reads CASSQRGRQRLLGNEQFF. CDR3 bases: TGTGCCAGCAGTCAAAGGGGCCGCCAGCGGCTGTTGGGCAATGAGCAGTTCTTC.

The chain is built from TRBV5-6 and TRBJ1-3; tentative D call: TRBD1 (5 bases). There are 15 residues in the CDR3. Germline values: CDR1 SGHDT, CDR2 YYEEEE. Trimming left V 2 bases short and J 0 bases short, with 9 bases between. CDR3 region: CASSFWGISGNTIYF. CDR3 nucleotides: TGTGCCAGCAGCTTCTGGGGGATCTCTGGAAACACCATATATTTT.

V and J are TRBV5-6 and TRBJ1-5, with TRBD1 matching over 7 bases. The CDR3 has 14 residues. The ends lost 4 bases at V and 1 base at J; junction bases unmatched: 2. Germline V gene data show CDR1 as SGHDT and CDR2 as YYEEEE. This chain's CDR3 is CASSLRGSNQPQHF. CDR3 DNA: TGTGCCAGCAGCCTCAGGGGGAGCAATCAGCCCCAGCATTTT.

This clone was picked up one time. This chain links TRBV10-3 with TRBJ1-2; D possibly corresponds to TRBD1 (6 bases). The length of the CDR3 is 15 residues. Trimming stripped 2 bases from V and 4 bases from J, with 14 bases between. The germline V gene has CDR1 ENHRY and CDR2 SYGVKD. The chain's CDR3 is CAISETSAGAYGYTF. CDR3 nucleotide sequence: TGTGCCATCAGTGAGACCAGTGCAGGGGCCTATGGCTACACCTTC.

The chain carries TRBV7-9 and TRBJ2-3; 12 positions match TRBD1. Germline CDR1 reads SEHNR; CDR2 reads FQNEAQ (reference sequence). The ends lost 0 bases at V and 3 bases at J; junction bases unmatched: 7. The CDR3 length is 18 residues. The CDR3: CASSLAGTGGGLTDTQYF. The CDR3 DNA reads as TGTGCCAGCAGCTTAGCAGGGACAGGGGGCGGTTTAACAGATACGCAGTATTTT.

This clone was seen only once. CDR3 amino acids: CASSQAGSYEQYF. CDR3 coding DNA: TGTGCCAGCAGCCAGGCTGGCTCCTACGAGCAGTACTTC. The V and J genes are TRBV9 and TRBJ2-7; D gene uncertain. Per the germline V gene, CDR1 is SGDLS and CDR2 is YYNGEE. The CDR3 spans 13 residues. Trimming took off 4 bases at V and 0 bases at J, with 8 bases between the two ends.

The chain recombines TRBV19 with TRBJ2-3; the match to TRBD2 covers 8 bases. Germline V gene sequence: CDR1 LNHDA, CDR2 SQIVND (reference sequence). CDR3 length: 16 residues. The ends lost 3 bases at V and 5 bases at J; junction bases unmatched: 10. CDR3 loop: CASSILGAGGRDTQYF. DNA of the CDR3: TGTGCCAGTAGTATCCTAGGCGCGGGGGGTAGAGATACGCAGTATTTT. The complete variable domain, with remaining parts taken from reference TRBV19 and TRBJ2-3, reads DGGITQSPKYLFRKEGQNVTLSCEQNLNHDAMYWYRQDPGQGLRLIYYSQIVNDFQKGDIAEGYSVSREKKESFPLTVTSAQKNPTAFYLCASSILGAGGRDTQYFGPGTRLTVL.

As DNA, the CDR3 is TGTGCCAGCGTCCGAGACAGGGGGCCTCAGCCCCAGCATTTT. Its protein is CASVRDRGPQPQHF. This chain connects TRBV2 to TRBJ1-5; TRBD1 matches at 10 bases. The ends lost 8 bases at V and 6 bases at J; junction bases unmatched: 7. CDR1 and CDR2 from the germline V gene are SNHLY and FYNNEI. The length of the CDR3 is 14 residues.